Listed below are T cell receptor beta chains from one sample, sequenced in a study of patients and donors after allogeneic stem cell transplantation. MiXCR, run by TCRdb on the RT-PCR reads, gives a single entry per CDR3 protein. The sample has about a million distinct CDR3 sequences; roughly 18% are singletons. The sequenced sample consisted of blood, either unsorted or a sorted T cell fraction (not recorded which). Source of these receptors: a human donor who was either an allogeneic HSCT recipient or a stem cell or donor lymphocyte infusion donor (not recorded which). It is not recorded whose cells these are; they may come from a transplant donor. Both conserved end residues are part of each CDR3. Size is stated for part of the rows, as once, few or many counts, or as a class when the clone is expanded.

few,TRBJ2-7,TRBV7-2,CASSRYAGKVRDEQYF
.,TRBJ2-3,TRBV29-1,CSGGLAGLGDTQYF
.,TRBJ2-5,TRBV30,CAWRGQETQYF
many,TRBJ2-3,TRBV25-1,CASSEDRVADTQYF
few,TRBJ2-2,TRBV15,CATGPSGRGTGELFF
few,TRBJ2-5,TRBV5-1,CASSLGLAGVGETQYF
.,TRBJ2-7,TRBV5-1,CASSASGRADEEQYF
.,TRBJ2-3,TRBV4-2,CASSRRTSGSPGTDTQYF
many,TRBJ2-1,TRBV12-3/TRBV12-4,CASSLGTASSYNEQFF
few,TRBJ2-1,TRBV12-3/TRBV12-4,CASRIAGGPHNEQFF
.,TRBJ1-1,TRBV20-1,CSAREVWW
few,TRBJ2-7,TRBV10-3,CAISDAQQASSYEQYF
few,TRBJ1-5,TRBV25-1,CASSGKGLVHF
many,TRBJ1-5,TRBV12-3/TRBV12-4,CASSDRDSNQPQHF
few,TRBJ2-5,TRBV7-2,CASSLSLGQGALETQYF
.,TRBJ1-5,TRBV20-1,CSAGIRDRGLSNQPQHF
few,TRBJ1-5,TRBV5-5,CASSLNAGGGGNQPQHF
few,TRBJ2-1,TRBV2,CASTSTGGPRTGEQFF
few,TRBJ1-1,TRBV7-8,CASSLSLLGGTEAFF
.,TRBJ2-1,TRBV24-1,CATSDSRGRDNEQFF
.,TRBJ2-3,TRBV10-3,CAISVNRGLWTDTQYF
few,TRBJ2-1,TRBV27,CASSLSGESEQFF
.,TRBJ2-7,TRBV12-3/TRBV12-4,CASTPALAGGSEQYF
few,TRBJ1-6,TRBV6-1,CASSGLAGGALHF
many,TRBJ1-6,TRBV12-3/TRBV12-4,CASSPAGTDNSPLHF
.,TRBJ1-2,TRBV20-1,CSARDGTGLYDTF
.,TRBJ2-1,TRBV4-2,CASSQEGGDPRQFF
few,TRBJ1-1,TRBV7-8,CASSPGQGSNTEAFF
.,TRBJ2-3,TRBV7-8,CASSPWGGFRLTSTDTQYF
.,TRBJ1-6,TRBV10-3,CAISEAGDSPLHF
.,TRBJ1-3,TRBV12-3/TRBV12-4,CASSDRGFGNTIYF
.,TRBJ2-5,TRBV30,CAWSHGQGAGETQYF
.,TRBJ1-2,TRBV12-3/TRBV12-4,CASSLSGSGYGYTF
.,TRBJ2-7,TRBV5-6,CASSLGGRADREQYF
.,TRBJ2-3,TRBV28,CASSWDSASTDTQYF
.,TRBJ2-5,TRBV7-7,CASSFSEGPPQETQYF
.,TRBJ1-6,TRBV4-1,CASSSHGQAVSPLHF
.,TRBJ2-2,TRBV2,CASSVERKGHFGSGELFF
.,TRBJ2-2,TRBV19,CASSTDTGTGGSGELFF
few,TRBJ1-6,TRBV6-1,CASSRHGRDFYNSPLHF
.,TRBJ2-2,TRBV7-8,CASSLMGGELFF
.,TRBJ1-6,TRBV20-1,CSPSPLHF
.,TRBJ1-1,TRBV7-9,CASSLAVGANTEAFF
.,TRBJ2-3,TRBV21-1,CASLKGHCTDTQYF
.,TRBJ2-7,TRBV3-1,CASSPQLTEGSYEQYF
.,TRBJ1-2,TRBV20-1,CSARSSSRGRLGYGYTF
.,TRBJ1-1,TRBV6-2/TRBV6-3,CASSSIPTGFGEAFF
.,TRBJ2-3,TRBV24-1,CATSASGPSTDTQYF